Following are 12 T cell receptor beta chains from one sample sequenced in a study of cytomegalovirus exposure and HLA in healthy donors. 13 Jbeta primers and 60 Vbeta primers were used for the PCR. Profiled with immunoSEQ multiplex PCR; TCRdb holds only in-frame clones, not every one. Of 100,000 to 150,000 clones listed, approximately 80% were seen once; the top ten hold about 1.6%. Sequences were obtained from PBMCs. These receptors all come from a woman younger than 35 in good health and CMV-seronegative.

The rearrangement links TRBV21-1 to TRBJ1-1; whether TRBD1, the table's D call, matches the DNA was not checked. TRBV21-1 is a pseudogene locus. This CDR3 comprises 17 residues. The CDR3 here is CASSKEAAGEAWTEAFF. CDR3 sequence (DNA): TGTGCCAGCAGCAAAGAGGCGGCAGGGGAAGCATGGACTGAAGCTTTCTTT.

The chain links TRBV5-1 to TRBJ2-1; 7 positions agree with TRBD2. J gave up 3 bases and V 2 bases, and 2 bases lay outside the gene matches. The germline gives CDR1 SGHRS, CDR2 YFSETQ. The CDR3 loop spans 14 amino acids. CDR3 nucleotides: TGCGCCAGCAGCTTAGAGCGGGACTACAATGAGCAGTTCTTC. Translation: CASSLERDYNEQFF.

The table lists this clone with a count of one. The chain couples TRBV6-1 to TRBJ2-3; tentative D call: TRBD2 (5 bases). Germline V CDR1 and CDR2: MNHNS, SASEGT. CDR3 length equals 16 residues. The V end was cut by 2 bases, the J end by 1 base, with 13 bases between. The CDR3 sequence is CASSESEGIGTDTQYF. In DNA form, the CDR3 reads TGTGCCAGCAGTGAATCAGAGGGAATAGGCACAGATACGCAGTATTTT.

The table lists this clone with a count of one. The chain uses TRBV29-1 and TRBJ2-6, with a possible D match to TRBD2 (5 bases). In germline, CDR1 is SQVTM, CDR2 ANQGSEA. V shed 5 bases and J shed 4 bases, with 9 bases lying between them. This CDR3 contains 13 residues. The CDR3 nucleotides read TGCAGCGTTCGGGGAAACGGGGCCAACGTCCTGACTTTC. This sequence encodes CSVRGNGANVLTF.

CDR3 residues: CASSLPLPGVPHEQYF. The CDR3 DNA sequence: TGTGCCAGCAGCTTGCCTTTACCGGGAGTCCCCCACGAGCAGTACTTC. The chain recombines TRBV7-2 with TRBJ2-7; weak D call: TRBD2 (6 bases). Between the trimmed V and J ends, which lost 3 bases and 5 bases, there was a span of 20 bases. This CDR3 spans 16 amino acids. From germline, CDR1 is SGHTA and CDR2 FQGNSA.

This clone was recorded a few times. This chain uses TRBV4-1 with TRBJ1-1; D is uncertain. The CDR3 has 13 amino acids. Germline V gene data show CDR1 as MGHRA and CDR2 as YSYEKL. Trimming removed 4 bases at V and 0 bases at J, with 6 bases between. The CDR3 protein is CASSLDMNTEAFF. CDR3 coding DNA: TGCGCCAGCAGCCTCGACATGAACACTGAAGCTTTCTTT.

Here the CDR3 reads CASSGWTSGSIQETQYF. CDR3 in DNA: TGCGCCAGCAGCGGATGGACTAGCGGGAGCATCCAAGAGACCCAGTACTTC. This rearrangement joins TRBV5-1 to TRBJ2-5, with TRBD2 matching 13 bases. The CDR3 is 17 residues long. Germline CDR1 SGHRS, CDR2 YFSETQ. The J segment lost 1 base and the V segment lost 4 bases, leaving 7 bases of the junction unmatched.

The rearrangement joins TRBV5-1 to TRBJ2-7, with 8 positions matching TRBD1. Germline loops: CDR1 SGHRS, CDR2 YFSETQ. The CDR3 sequence is 15 residues long. Unmatched junction bases numbered 12, after V lost 4 bases and J lost 6 bases. The CDR3 spells CASSEPGQAFSEQYF. CDR3 nucleotides: TGCGCCAGCAGCGAACCGGGACAGGCTTTCTCCGAGCAGTACTTC.

This chain uses TRBV30 with TRBJ2-5, with D possibly matching TRBD1 (6 bases). CDR3 length: 17 amino acids. Germline V gene sequence: CDR1 GTSNPN, CDR2 SVGIG (reference sequence). V was clipped by 0 bases and J by 3 bases, with 20 bases between them. The CDR3 here is CAWSVRDKVPKKETQYF. The CDR3 coding sequence is TGTGCCTGGAGTGTCCGGGACAAGGTCCCTAAAAAAGAGACCCAGTACTTC. Drawing the rest from reference TRBV30 and TRBJ2-5, the complete variable domain is SQTIHQWPATLVQPVGSPLSLECTVEGTSNPNLYWYRQAAGRGLQLLFYSVGIGQISSEVPQNLSASRPQDRQFILSSKKLLLSDSGFYLCAWSVRDKVPKKETQYFGPGTRLLVL.

The chain is built from TRBV6-5 and TRBJ2-1; 7 bases match TRBD2. Germline lookup yields CDR1 MNHEY and CDR2 SVGAGI. CDR3 length equals 13 residues. V lost 5 bases, J lost 10 bases, and 8 bases stayed unmatched. The CDR3 loop is CASSLGLEGEQFF. The CDR3 nucleotides read TGTGCCAGCAGTCTTGGACTAGAGGGAGAGCAGTTCTTC.

This clone was observed a few times. CDR3: CASSEILGGLRWDTEAFF. CDR3 in DNA: TGTGCCAGCAGTGAAATATTGGGGGGGTTAAGGTGGGACACTGAAGCTTTCTTT. This rearrangement joins TRBV2 to TRBJ1-1, with D possibly being TRBD1 (5 bases). CDR3 length equals 18 residues. V lost 2 bases and J 3 bases, leaving 22 bases between the germline ends. From germline, CDR1 is SNHLY and CDR2 FYNNEI. Full variable domain (missing parts from reference TRBV2 and TRBJ1-1): EPEVTQTPSHQVTQMGQEVILRCVPISNHLYFYWYRQILGQKVEFLVSFYNNEISEKSEIFDDQFSVERPDGSNFTLKIRSTKLEDSAMYFCASSEILGGLRWDTEAFFGQGTRLTVV.

This clone has a handful of counts. V gene TRBV30 combines with J gene TRBJ2-5; the match to TRBD2 covers 10 bases. Trimming cost V 5 bases and J 4 bases; bases outside gene matches: 1. The germline V gene has CDR1 GTSNPN and CDR2 SVGIG (reference sequence). The CDR3 has 12 amino acids. The CDR3 spells CAWLAGAETQYF. CDR3 DNA sequence: TGTGCCTGGCTAGCGGGGGCAGAGACCCAGTACTTC.